The sequence of this T cell receptor beta chain was determined in a study of T cells in Graves' hyperthyroidism and ophthalmopathy. Authors of the study amplified TCR beta CDR3 regions from RNA transcripts. The HTBI set primed first-round TCR CDR3 RT-PCR. TCRdb itself ran the multiplex PCR reads through MiXCR, one entry per CDR3 protein. The sample yields hundreds of thousands of distinct CDR3 sequences, approximately 23% seen once. The sequence was collected from a man aged 30 to 45 with Graves' ophthalmopathy. Sequenced sample: blood.

This chain's CDR3 is CAWTSTGSPYNEQFF. In nucleotides, the CDR3 is TGTGCCTGGACCTCCACAGGGTCCCCCTACAATGAGCAGTTCTTC. The V call is TRBV30, the J call TRBJ2-1, with TRBD1 as a possible D gene (6 bases). From germline, CDR1 is GTSNPN and CDR2 SVGIG (reference sequence). The CDR3 has 15 amino acids. V was trimmed by 4 bases and J by 2 bases, leaving 15 bases between them.